The present T cell receptor (beta chain) was sequenced within a study of response to subunit inactivated influenza vaccine listed by TCRdb under 2018. General notes on the study: Deep quantitative T cell receptor repertoire profiling was used in the study to track responses to a trivalent subunit inactivated influenza vaccine. Overall study outcomes, separate from this receptor: The authors suggested that each seasonal influenza vaccination may recruit only a limited number of new T cells.

This specimen's time point label, interpreted: 45 days after influenza vaccine administration. Library creation used RT-PCR. TCRdb records Illumina HiSeq 2500 as the sequencer. In TCRdb, the public reads were trimmed at Q25 with fastp and aligned with MiXCR, with productive beta chains retained. For every CDR3 protein sequence, its rows merge into one entry that carries the most common genes and DNA. The sample profile shows 500,000 or so distinct CDR3 sequences; over 9.5% of them were found once. The leading ten clones occupy approximately 12% of the sample. Reading from cysteine to phenylalanine, the CDR3 counts 18 amino acids. CDR3 DNA is the only sequence kept; it has 54 bases, read in frame from the first base. For this chain, trimming is 4 bases at the V end and 0 bases at the J end, and the number of junction bases without a gene match is 9. CDR1 MGHRA and CDR2 YSYEKL were looked up in the germline V gene.

To note about this clonotype: It has no known antigen specificity. Base-call qualities are not available, and no considerably larger clone is one nucleotide away.

This clonotype was obtained from a middle-aged man who received an inactivated influenza vaccine. Donor details come from another sample of the same person, matched by shared clones. Rearrangement joined TRBV4-1 to TRBJ2-6; 7 central bases correspond to TRBD1. Specimen: PBMCs from blood, collected 45 days after vaccination. The DNA is TGCGCCAGCAGCCGGAACAGGGGCCCTAACTCTGGGGCCAACGTCCTGACTTTC. This yields the protein CASSRNRGPNSGANVLTF.